Following are 30 T cell receptor beta chains from one sample sequenced in a study of human T cells and chemical hapten exposure. MiXCR was run by TCRdb on the RACE reads, yielding one entry per CDR3 protein. Found here are just under 350,000 distinct CDR3 sequences, approximately 6.3% of them singletons; the top ten hold around 8.4%. The time point was: patch test 1, 2 weeks after DPC sensitization. Stated treatment: therapeutic diphenylcyclopropenone sensitization with weekly scalp DPC. The material sequenced was whole blood, taken in connection with sensitization to the hapten diphenylcyclopropenone (DPC). Receptor source: a woman aged 18-29 years with alopecia areata. Some clones in this sample may be carry-over from other donors' samples.

The V and J genes are TRBV6-1 and TRBJ1-1; D not certain. CDR1 and CDR2 from the germline V gene are MNHNS and SASEGT. The CDR3 spans 13 residues. The V end lost 3 bases, the J end lost 2 bases, and 7 bases lay between the germline ends. The chain's CDR3 is CASSEIGNTEAFF. The CDR3 DNA follows: TGTGCCAGCAGTGAGATTGGTAACACTGAAGCTTTCTTT.

This clonotype was detected only a few times. This sequence joins TRBV5-3 and TRBJ2-2; D is ambiguous. TRBV5-3 is an open reading frame whose function is uncertain. Trimming took off 4 bases at V and 4 bases at J, with 11 bases between the two ends. The CDR3 runs to 14 residues. The DNA of the CDR3 is TGTGCCAGAAGCGCACTGGTGATCACCGGGGAGCTGTTTTTT. It codes for CARSALVITGELFF.

This clonotype turned up a few times. CDR3 amino acids: CASSLEGAVYNEQFF. The CDR3 nucleotides are TGCGCCAGCAGCTTGGAAGGAGCAGTCTACAATGAGCAGTTCTTC. The chain combines TRBV5-1 with TRBJ2-1; D unclear. The CDR3 spans 15 residues. Deletions cut 0 bases from V and 3 bases from J, with 10 bases between. Germline-derived CDR1 and CDR2 are SGHRS and YFSETQ.

The genes are TRBV4-1 and TRBJ1-5; 8 bases match TRBD1. CDR1 is MGHRA and CDR2 is YSYEKL in the germline V gene. V lost 3 bases, J lost 6 bases, and 10 bases stayed unmatched. This CDR3 region has 16 residues. The CDR3 region has the DNA TGCGCCAGCAGCCAGAGGGCTCGGACAGGGCGTCAGCCCCAGCATTTT. This translates into CASSQRARTGRQPQHF.

This clonotype was counted at least ten times. This chain's CDR3 is CASSSGTAAPEAFF. CDR3 sequence (DNA): TGTGCCAGCAGTTCAGGGACGGCGGCCCCTGAAGCTTTCTTT. The chain carries TRBV6-6 and TRBJ1-1, with TRBD1 as a possible D gene (5 bases). V lost 4 bases and J lost 6, with 15 bases in between. Germline V gene sequence: CDR1 MNHNY, CDR2 SVGAGI (reference sequence). The length of the CDR3 is 14 residues.

V gene TRBV6-2 or TRBV6-3 combines with J gene TRBJ1-1; D is unclear. The CDR3 loop spans 13 amino acids. CDR1 and CDR2 from the germline V gene are MNHEY and SVGEGT. With 6 bases removed from V and 8 bases from J, the gap between germline ends came to 16 bases. Written as DNA, the CDR3 is TGTGCCAGCAGATCCCTCCCACCTTCAGAAGCTTTCTTT. Translation: CASRSLPPSEAFF.

The DNA for the CDR3 is TGTGCCAGCAGCCCGTCGACCCAAGAGACCCAGTACTTC. It yields the protein CASSPSTQETQYF. The chain employs TRBV12-3 or TRBV12-4 and TRBJ2-5; the D is unclear. The length of the CDR3 is 13 residues. V lost 6 bases and J 1 base, leaving 9 bases between the germline ends.

This chain joins TRBV4-2 and TRBJ1-1; D call uncertain. Germline values: CDR1 LGHNA, CDR2 YNFKEQ. V was shortened by 0 bases and J by 5 bases, with 16 bases between the two germline ends. CDR3 length: 16 residues. CDR3 in DNA: TGTGCCAGCAGCCAAGAATTTGGAGCCCACGAGACTGAAGCTTTCTTT. Translating gives CASSQEFGAHETEAFF.

In its sample, this clonotype was seen a few times. The chain uses TRBV6-2 or TRBV6-3 and TRBJ1-1; 8 nucleotides align to TRBD1. CDR3 length: 13 residues. With 4 bases clipped from V and 12 bases from J, the junction kept 10 bases outside the gene matches. CDR1 is MNHEY, CDR2 SVGEGT, per germline. CDR3 in DNA: TGTGCCAGCAGTTCGGCTGGACAGGGTTTATCTTTCTTT. Its protein product is CASSSAGQGLSFF.

Many counts were recorded for this clonotype. This chain uses TRBV9 with TRBJ2-7; 8 bases map to TRBD1. With V trimmed by 0 bases and J by 4 bases, 3 bases remained unmatched. CDR3 size: 14 residues. Per germline, CDR1 SGDLS and CDR2 YYNGEE. The CDR3 DNA is TGTGCCAGCAGCGTAGGTCAGGGGGCTTACGAGCAGTACTTC. This gives the protein CASSVGQGAYEQYF.

This clonotype came up a few times. The CDR3 is CASSQDGLGTGDAEAFF. The CDR3 DNA reads as TGCGCCAGCAGCCAAGATGGTCTAGGGACAGGGGACGCTGAAGCTTTCTTT. This chain links TRBV4-1 with TRBJ1-1; 10 nucleotides agree with TRBD1. Trimming took 0 bases from V and 6 from J; bases not matched to a gene: 10. CDR3 size: 17 residues. Germline CDR1 is MGHRA and CDR2 is YSYEKL.

CDR3 region: CASKRTTDTQYF. Written as DNA, the CDR3 is TGTGCCAGCAAAAGGACGACAGATACGCAGTATTTT. This chain uses TRBV2 with TRBJ2-3, with unresolved D. V dropped 7 bases and J dropped 3 bases, with 8 bases sitting between them. Per germline, CDR1 SNHLY and CDR2 FYNNEI. The CDR3 extends over 12 amino acids.

The CDR3 spells CASSLGGTGHNQPQHF. The CDR3 nucleotides read TGTGCCAGCAGCTTAGGTGGGACAGGACACAATCAGCCCCAGCATTTT. The genes are TRBV7-2 and TRBJ1-5; TRBD1 matches 8 bases. V dropped 1 base and J dropped 3; count of bases not matched to a gene: 5. CDR1 and CDR2 (germline): SGHTA, FQGNSA. The CDR3 runs 16 residues.

Here the CDR3 reads CASSYGSGGAGDTQYF. The CDR3 DNA is TGTGCCAGCAGTTATGGAAGCGGGGGGGCCGGAGATACGCAGTATTTT. The chain employs TRBV6-2 or TRBV6-3 and TRBJ2-3; 10 bases align to TRBD2. The CDR3 consists of 16 residues. The germline CDR1 and CDR2 sequences are MNHEY and SVGEGT. The ends lost 3 bases at V and 5 bases at J; junction bases unmatched: 8.

This clonotype came up a few times. The genes are TRBV29-1 and TRBJ1-2; D remains ambiguous. The germline gives CDR1 SQVTM, CDR2 ANQGSEA. V was clipped by 3 bases and J by 3 bases, with 14 bases between them. The CDR3 sequence is 14 residues long. CDR3 coding DNA: TGCAGCGTTGAGAAGTATGGGAGACACTATGGCTACACCTTC. Translation: CSVEKYGRHYGYTF.

This clonotype was counted a few times. The CDR3 loop reads CASSPLPDSHNEKLFF. CDR3 coding DNA: TGCGCCAGCAGCCCCCTACCGGACAGTCATAATGAAAAACTGTTTTTT. This sequence joins TRBV4-3 and TRBJ1-4, with a tentative D call TRBD1 (6 bases). The CDR3 contains 16 residues. Per the germline V gene, CDR1 is LGHNA and CDR2 is YSLEER. With 4 bases removed from V and 4 bases from J, the gap between germline ends came to 16 bases.

As DNA, the CDR3 is TGTGCCAGCTCACCAAATCGGGGCCCCAATCAGCCCCAGCATTTT. Protein product: CASSPNRGPNQPQHF. This chain joins TRBV18 and TRBJ1-5, with D possibly TRBD1 on 5 matching bases. The V end was cut by 2 bases, the J end by 3 bases, with 11 bases between. Germline V gene data show CDR1 as KGHSH and CDR2 as LQKENI. The CDR3 sequence is 15 residues long.

This chain joins TRBV6-5 and TRBJ1-1, with no clear D. Germline V gene lookup returns CDR1 MNHEY and CDR2 SVGAGI. V lost 0 bases, J lost 0 bases, and 11 bases lay in between. The CDR3 runs to 16 residues. The CDR3 nucleotides read TGTGCCAGCAGTTACTCCCAGGATTCCATGAACACTGAAGCTTTCTTT. It yields the protein CASSYSQDSMNTEAFF.

This clonotype was found a few times. The chain combines TRBV19 with TRBJ2-4; 8 positions match TRBD1. CDR1 is LNHDA, CDR2 SQIVND, per germline (reference sequence). V shed 4 bases and J 5 bases; nucleotides not matched to a gene: 13. This CDR3 is 17 amino acids long. CDR3 protein: CASSRLWTGSNQNIQYF. CDR3 in DNA: TGTGCCAGTAGTAGGCTTTGGACAGGGTCGAATCAAAACATTCAGTACTTC. Filled out from reference TRBV19 and TRBJ2-4, the complete variable domain reads DGGITQSPKYLFRKEGQNVTLSCEQNLNHDAMYWYRQDPGQGLRLIYYSQIVNDFQKGDIAEGYSVSREKKESFPLTVTSAQKNPTAFYLCASSRLWTGSNQNIQYFGAGTRLSVL.

This clonotype was detected a few times. J is TRBJ2-1 and V is TRBV12-3 or TRBV12-4, with no clear D. V dropped 11 bases and J dropped 6 bases, with 14 bases sitting between them. The CDR3 covers 12 residues. CDR3 residues: CAGLDSSNEQFF. CDR3 sequence (DNA): TGTGCCGGTTTAGATAGCAGCAATGAGCAGTTCTTC.

This clonotype has a handful of counts. This chain connects TRBV4-3 to TRBJ2-1; D gene unclear. Germline V lookup: CDR1 LGHNA, CDR2 YSLEER. The V and J ends lost 0 bases and 8 bases respectively, with 11 bases between them. This CDR3 is built from 14 residues. The CDR3 is CASSQDVGTYEQFF. CDR3 bases: TGCGCCAGCAGCCAAGATGTAGGCACCTATGAGCAGTTCTTC.

The chain carries TRBV7-9 and TRBJ1-4; a possible D gene is TRBD1 (5 bases). The germline V gene encodes CDR1 SEHNR and CDR2 FQNEAQ (reference sequence). Trimming took off 6 bases at V and 4 bases at J, with 15 bases between the two ends. The CDR3 covers 15 residues. In DNA, the CDR3 is TGTGCCAGCAGGGCGAGGGGCCCATATAATGAAAAACTGTTTTTT. Protein sequence: CASRARGPYNEKLFF.

The sample holds many counts of this clonotype. This chain uses TRBV6-2 or TRBV6-3 with TRBJ2-6; possible D gene TRBD2, 5 bases. This CDR3 has 15 amino acids. The germline V gene has CDR1 MNHEY and CDR2 SVGEGT. V lost 7 bases and J lost 0, with 10 bases in between. CDR3 sequence (DNA): TGTGCCAGCAAAGAGGGTGTCTCTGGGGCCAACGTCCTGACTTTC. Amino acid sequence: CASKEGVSGANVLTF.

As concerns this clonotype: A much larger clone lies a single base off, so this may be a read error. This chain uses TRBV7-2 with TRBJ2-1; a possible D gene is TRBD2 (5 bases). Looked up from germline, CDR1 is SGHTA and CDR2 is FQGNSA. CDR3 length: 17 amino acids. V dropped 2 bases and J dropped 3 bases, with 17 bases sitting between them. DNA for the CDR3: TGTGCCAGCAGCTTAATTGGGTCTAGCAGAAGCTACAATGAGCAGTTCTTC. Residues: CASSLIGSSRSYNEQFF.

The table lists this clonotype with many counts. The rearrangement links TRBV2 to TRBJ2-1; the match to TRBD2 covers 11 bases. Germline CDR1 and CDR2: SNHLY and FYNNEI. The CDR3 has 15 residues. V gave up 4 bases and J gave up 6 bases; unmatched junction bases: 5. CDR3 nucleotide sequence: TGTGCCAGCAGTGCCCTTAGCGGGGGGGCCAATGAGCAGTTCTTC. Protein product: CASSALSGGANEQFF.

V is TRBV28 and J is TRBJ2-7; D is possibly TRBD1 (6 bases). V was clipped by 6 bases and J by 5 bases, with 23 bases between them. Per the germline V gene, CDR1 is MDHEN and CDR2 is SYDVKM. The CDR3 loop spans 16 amino acids. The CDR3 here is CASSLGILKTGNEQYF. Written as DNA, the CDR3 is TGTGCCAGCAGCCTCGGGATACTAAAGACAGGCAACGAGCAGTACTTC.

This clonotype was seen ten or more times. The chain is built from TRBV12-3 or TRBV12-4 and TRBJ2-3, with 10 bases that match TRBD2. CDR3 size: 18 residues. V trimming: 5 bases; J trimming: 4 bases; junction bases outside the gene matches: 15. The CDR3 sequence: CASSPQKRGLAGADTQYF. CDR3 nucleotide sequence: TGTGCCAGCAGTCCCCAAAAACGGGGGCTAGCGGGGGCAGATACGCAGTATTTT.

This clonotype showed up many times. The chain recombines TRBV12-3 or TRBV12-4 with TRBJ1-1, with a possible D match to TRBD1 (5 bases). The CDR3 spans 16 residues. V was trimmed by 3 bases and J by 1 base, leaving 15 bases between them. The CDR3 reads CASSLAGGLPNTEAFF. The DNA for the CDR3 is TGTGCCAGCAGTTTGGCGGGGGGACTGCCGAACACTGAAGCTTTCTTT.

The gene calls are TRBV20-1 and TRBJ2-4; perhaps D is TRBD1 or TRBD2 (5 bases each). Germline CDR1 DFQATT, CDR2 SNEGSKA (reference sequence). With 0 bases removed from V and 0 bases from J, the gap between germline ends came to 24 bases. This CDR3 contains 20 residues. The CDR3 loop reads CSARDKEAGLPSLAKNIQYF. The CDR3 DNA reads as TGCAGTGCTAGAGATAAGGAGGCAGGGTTACCGTCACTAGCCAAAAACATTCAGTACTTC.

In its sample, this clonotype was seen a few times. J is TRBJ2-5 and V is TRBV5-1; D gene ambiguous. This CDR3 contains 14 residues. Germline CDR1 and CDR2: SGHRS and YFSETQ. Trimming took 4 bases from V and 5 from J, leaving 15 bases between them. The DNA for the CDR3 is TGCGCCAGCAGCCCCGGACGGTCCTTGGAGACCCAGTACTTC. Its protein product is CASSPGRSLETQYF.